This T cell receptor beta chain was obtained from a study of Ad26.COV2.S vaccination and SARS-CoV-2 variants. Indicated treatment: roughly 19 received Ad26.COV2.S at low or high dose, single or two shots; about 5 received placebo; per-sample allocation not given. Collection of the samples took place on day 63 after the first injection of vaccine or placebo. An Ad26 vector expressing Wuhan-strain SARS-CoV-2 spike constituted the vaccine. TCRdb's table, derived via immunoSEQ multiplex PCR, lists solely in-frame clones and lacks some. The sample contains around 500,000 clones, approximately 90% of which appear only once. Germline V lookup: CDR1 LNHDA, CDR2 SQIVND (reference sequence). This CDR3 comprises 14 residues. Trimming took 7 bases from V and 5 from J, leaving 14 bases between them.

This sequence was found in a person aged 18 to 59 who received the Ad26.COV2.S COVID-19 vaccine or a placebo. The sequencing here drew on peripheral blood, taken in a trial of Ad26.COV2.S vaccine versus placebo. This rearrangement joins TRBV19 to TRBJ2-2, with a possible D match to TRBD1 (5 bases). The CDR3 DNA reads as TGTGCCAGTAATAAGGGGCTAGGGACCGGGGAGCTGTTTTTT. Amino acids: CASNKGLGTGELFF.